The 26 T cell receptor beta chains below come from one sample, sequenced in a study of blood T cell repertoires in COVID-19. The method was immunoSEQ multiplex PCR; TCRdb's version includes in-frame clones alone and lacks a portion of them. This sample has under 250,000 clones, with 70% to 90% found just once. Sequences were obtained from peripheral blood. Every receptor here comes from a man between 18 and 35 years old with active or convalescent COVID-19.

This clone was seen only once. This sequence joins TRBV7-9 and TRBJ1-1; D unclear. V lost 5 bases and J lost 10, with 20 bases in between. The V gene's germline CDR1 is SEHNR and CDR2 FQNEAQ (reference sequence). This CDR3 region has 14 residues. The DNA of the CDR3 is TGTGCCAGCAGCCAATCAAGTCTTTGGGAGAGAGCTTTCTTT. Translation gives CASSQSSLWERAFF. Full variable domain (remainder filled in from reference TRBV7-9 and TRBJ1-1): DTGVSQNPRHKITKRGQNVTFRCDPISEHNRLYWYRQTLGQGPEFLTYFQNEAQLEKSRLLSDRFSAERPKGSFSTLEIQRTEQGDSAMYLCASSQSSLWERAFFGQGTRLTVV.

The rearrangement links TRBV9 to TRBJ2-1, with 14 nucleotides matching TRBD2. The CDR3 has 16 amino acids. V shed 4 bases, J shed 7 bases, and the junction held 7 bases outside the gene matches. Looked up from germline, CDR1 is SGDLS and CDR2 is YYNGEE. The CDR3 sequence: CASSFAGTSGSNEQFF. As DNA, the CDR3 is TGTGCCAGCAGCTTCGCCGGGACTAGCGGGAGTAATGAGCAGTTCTTC.

CDR3 nucleotide sequence: TGTGCCAGCATCCCTACCGACAGGAACACCGGGGAGCTGTTTTTT. It is translated as CASIPTDRNTGELFF. The chain has TRBV2 and TRBJ2-2; maybe TRBD1 (5 bases). CDR1 and CDR2 (germline): SNHLY, FYNNEI. Trimming stripped 7 bases from V and 1 base from J, with 13 bases between. This CDR3 is 15 amino acids long.

The chain uses TRBV18 and TRBJ2-7, with TRBD1 as a possible D gene (6 bases). The CDR3 has 15 residues. V lost 3 bases to trimming and J lost 2 bases, with 14 bases between them. The V gene's germline CDR1 is KGHSH and CDR2 LQKENI. Here the CDR3 reads CASSPRGGWPYEQYF. CDR3 DNA: TGTGCCAGCTCACCTCGAGGGGGATGGCCCTACGAGCAGTACTTC.

The chain employs TRBV4-3 and TRBJ2-1; 7 bases map to TRBD2. The V and J ends lost 3 bases and 2 bases, in that order; junction bases with no gene match: 7. CDR1 LGHNA and CDR2 YSLEER come from the germline V gene. The CDR3 consists of 16 residues. Written as DNA, the CDR3 is TGCGCCAGCAGCCAGTTCCTAGCGGACACCTACAATGAGCAGTTCTTC. As protein: CASSQFLADTYNEQFF.

The chain has TRBV19 and TRBJ2-1; 9 nucleotides agree with TRBD1. Germline lookup yields CDR1 LNHDA and CDR2 SQIVND (reference sequence). CDR3 length: 16 residues. Unmatched junction bases numbered 7, after V lost 4 bases and J lost 3 bases. The CDR3 DNA is TGTGCCAGTAGTACCTTCGGACAGGGGCTCTACAATGAGCAGTTCTTC. Residues: CASSTFGQGLYNEQFF.

CDR3 loop: CASSANRDPYEQYF. CDR3 DNA: TGTGCCAGCAGTGCCAACAGGGACCCCTACGAGCAGTACTTC. The genes are TRBV6-1 and TRBJ2-7, with a tentative D call TRBD1 (6 bases). The CDR3 runs to 14 residues. V lost 4 bases and J lost 2, with 12 bases in between. Per germline, CDR1 MNHNS and CDR2 SASEGT.

This clone was detected once. This sequence joins TRBV5-4 and TRBJ2-3; maybe TRBD2 (5 bases). Trimming shortened V by 4 bases and J by 2 bases, and 11 bases separated the two germline ends. This CDR3 spans 14 amino acids. From germline, CDR1 is SGHNT and CDR2 YYREEE (reference sequence). The CDR3 DNA reads TGTGCCAGCAGCCCGCAGAGGGTCACAGATACGCAGTATTTT. Residues: CASSPQRVTDTQYF. The full variable domain, its missing parts supplied by reference TRBV5-4 and TRBJ2-3, is ETGVTQSPTHLIKTRGQQVTLRCSSQSGHNTVSWYQQALGQGPQFIFQYYREEENGRGNFPPRFSGLQFPNYSSELNVNALELDDSALYLCASSPQRVTDTQYFGPGTRLTVL.

The J gene is TRBJ2-5, the V gene TRBV5-6; 7 nucleotides align to TRBD2. V lost 4 bases to trimming and J lost 5 bases; unmatched junction nucleotides: 11. Germline CDR1 and CDR2: SGHDT and YYEEEE. The CDR3 is 15 amino acids. CDR3 nucleotides: TGTGCCAGCAGCACACGGGGGGTAGGGTCGGAGACCCAGTACTTC. Protein sequence: CASSTRGVGSETQYF.

In this sample, this clone turned up a few times. The chain couples TRBV19 to TRBJ1-1, with a weak D call TRBD1 (5 bases). In germline, CDR1 is LNHDA, CDR2 SQIVND (reference sequence). This CDR3 is built from 12 residues. Trimming took 3 bases from V and 7 from J, leaving 9 bases between them. As DNA, the CDR3 is TGTGCCAGTAGTATTTATAGGGGTGAAGCTTTCTTT. It encodes CASSIYRGEAFF.

The genes are TRBV5-8 and TRBJ2-7, with TRBD1 matching over 10 bases. The germline gives CDR1 SGHTS, CDR2 YDEGEE. Trimming at V came to 4 bases and at J to 5 bases, leaving 6 bases not matched to a gene. This CDR3 contains 14 residues. The CDR3 spells CASSGPGTGDEQYF. The CDR3 bases are TGTGCCAGCAGCGGCCCCGGGACAGGGGACGAGCAGTACTTC.

This chain connects TRBV21-1 to TRBJ2-3; the table's D call of TRBD1 was not tested on the DNA. TRBV21-1 is a recognized pseudogene. This CDR3 comprises 16 residues. CDR3 DNA: TGTGCCAGCAGCAAAGAAAGAACAGGGGGCACAGATACGCAGTATTTT. Protein: CASSKERTGGTDTQYF.

J is TRBJ2-2 and V is TRBV4-3, with 11 bases fitting TRBD2. Germline V gene sequence: CDR1 LGHNA, CDR2 YSLEER. The CDR3 consists of 17 residues. Trimming at V came to 0 bases and at J to 5 bases, leaving 5 bases not matched to a gene. The CDR3 reads CASSQDRLAGMTGELFF. In nucleotides, the CDR3 is TGCGCCAGCAGCCAAGATAGACTAGCGGGAATGACCGGGGAGCTGTTTTTT.

The chain is built from TRBV27 and TRBJ2-2, with unresolved D. V was pared by 3 bases and J by 3 bases, with 8 bases between. This CDR3 is built from 14 residues. Germline lookup yields CDR1 MNHEY and CDR2 SMNVEV (reference sequence). The CDR3 here is CASSFRRDTGELFF. CDR3 sequence (DNA): TGTGCCAGCAGTTTTAGGAGAGACACCGGGGAGCTGTTTTTT.

The V call is TRBV9, the J call TRBJ2-7, with TRBD2 matching 14 bases. The CDR3 has 15 amino acids. The trim removed 4 bases at V and 7 bases at J, leaving 7 bases unmatched. Germline loops: CDR1 SGDLS, CDR2 YYNGEE. CDR3 sequence reads: CASSQGTSGSGEQYF. In DNA form, the CDR3 reads TGTGCCAGCAGCCAGGGGACTAGCGGGAGTGGAGAGCAGTACTTC. Filled out from reference TRBV9 and TRBJ2-7, the complete variable domain reads DSGVTQTPKHLITATGQRVTLRCSPRSGDLSVYWYQQSLDQGLQFLIQYYNGEERAKGNILERFSAQQFPDLHSELNLSSLELGDSALYFCASSQGTSGSGEQYFGPGTRLTVT.

CDR3: CASIIGTEAFF. CDR3 in DNA: TGTGCCAGCATAATCGGGACTGAAGCTTTCTTT. The chain combines TRBV6-5 with TRBJ1-1; D gene uncertain. The CDR3 has 11 residues. Looked up from germline, CDR1 is MNHEY and CDR2 is SVGAGI. V lost 7 bases, J lost 5 bases, and 8 bases lay in between.

The chain couples TRBV3-1 (or the pseudogene TRBV3-2) to TRBJ2-7; 8 bases line up with TRBD1. Looked up from germline, CDR1 is LGHDT and CDR2 is YNNKEL (reference sequence). V lost 5 bases, J lost 4 bases, and 13 bases stayed unmatched. The CDR3 is 16 amino acids. The CDR3 nucleotides are TGTGCCAGCAGCGAGGCTCAGGGGGCTCGGTTGTACGAGCAGTACTTC. Amino acid sequence: CASSEAQGARLYEQYF.

The rearrangement uses TRBV4-3 and TRBJ2-3; 8 bases fit TRBD2. Germline lookup yields CDR1 LGHNA and CDR2 YSLEER. The CDR3 loop spans 16 amino acids. With V trimmed by 1 base and J by 1 base, 4 bases remained unmatched. The CDR3 reads CASSQAWRGGTDTQYF. The DNA for the CDR3 is TGCGCCAGCAGCCAAGCCTGGCGGGGGGGCACAGATACGCAGTATTTT.

This sequence joins TRBV7-2 and TRBJ2-5, with a possible D match to TRBD1 (6 bases). The CDR3 is made up of 14 amino acids. The germline V and J ends were trimmed by 3 bases and 4 bases, with 12 bases remaining between them. Looked up from germline, CDR1 is SGHTA and CDR2 is FQGNSA. CDR3 protein: CASSFETGGETQYF. The DNA of the CDR3 is TGTGCCAGCAGCTTCGAGACAGGTGGAGAGACCCAGTACTTC.

The chain couples TRBV6-5 to TRBJ2-7; 8 bases line up with TRBD2. V gave up 6 bases and J gave up 1 base; unmatched junction bases: 8. Germline V lookup: CDR1 MNHEY, CDR2 SVGAGI. This CDR3 has 15 residues. DNA for the CDR3: TGTGCCAGCAGACAGAGCGGGGGTGCTTCCTACGAGCAGTACTTC. It is translated as CASRQSGGASYEQYF.

The chain combines TRBV3-1 (or the pseudogene TRBV3-2) with TRBJ2-1; 11 nucleotides line up with TRBD2. The CDR3 has 15 amino acids. Germline V gives CDR1 LGHDT, CDR2 YNNKEL (reference sequence). J gave up 9 bases and V 4 bases, and 8 bases lay outside the gene matches. CDR3 loop: CASSPLAGGQGEQFF. In DNA form, the CDR3 reads TGTGCCAGCAGCCCCTTAGCGGGGGGGCAGGGTGAGCAGTTCTTC.

In its sample, this clone was seen a few times. The V call is TRBV12-3 or TRBV12-4, the J call TRBJ1-2; 8 nucleotides line up with TRBD1. The CDR3 extends over 13 amino acids. The J segment lost 8 bases and the V segment lost 4 bases, leaving 6 bases of the junction unmatched. The CDR3 is CASSSDREIGYTF. The CDR3 DNA sequence: TGTGCCAGCAGTTCGGACAGGGAAATCGGCTACACCTTC.

The CDR3 protein is CASSQYRGPSTGELFF. As DNA, the CDR3 is TGTGCCAGCAGCCAATATCGGGGTCCAAGCACCGGGGAGCTGTTTTTT. V usage is TRBV16 and J usage is TRBJ2-2; a weak D match, TRBD2 (5 bases). The CDR3 length is 16 residues. V dropped 1 base and J dropped 4 bases, with 13 bases sitting between them. Germline loops: CDR1 KGHSY, CDR2 FQNENV.

This clone was recorded only once. This sequence joins TRBV5-8 and TRBJ2-7, with 8 nucleotides matching TRBD2. CDR1 is SGHTS and CDR2 is YDEGEE in the germline V gene. The CDR3 extends over 15 amino acids. The ends lost 2 bases at V and 6 bases at J; junction bases unmatched: 10. CDR3 coding DNA: TGTGCCAGCAGCTTCGGACTAGCATTCACTCCCGAGCAGTACTTC. This gives the protein CASSFGLAFTPEQYF. Using reference TRBV5-8 and TRBJ2-7 for the parts outside the CDR3, the full variable domain is EAGVTQSPTHLIKTRGQQATLRCSPISGHTSVYWYQQALGLGLQFLLWYDEGEERNRGNFPPRFSGRQFPNYSSELNVNALELEDSALYLCASSFGLAFTPEQYFGPGTRLTVT.

This sequence joins TRBV6-6 and TRBJ2-7; 9 bases align to TRBD1. CDR3 length: 15 amino acids. With 4 bases clipped from V and 2 bases from J, the junction kept 6 bases outside the gene matches. CDR1 is MNHNY, CDR2 SVGAGI, per germline (reference sequence). The CDR3 spells CASSSSGTGTYEQYF. The CDR3 DNA follows: TGTGCCAGCAGTTCTTCCGGGACAGGGACCTACGAGCAGTACTTC.

This clone was seen a few times. The rearrangement joins TRBV6-5 to TRBJ1-3; 11 bases map to TRBD1. After removal of 5 bases from V and 2 bases from J, the junction contained 2 bases not matched to a gene. The CDR3 is 15 amino acids. CDR1 and CDR2 from the germline V gene are MNHEY and SVGAGI. The CDR3, as DNA: TGTGCCAGCAGTAAGGGACAGGGGGCTGGAAACACCATATATTTT. This encodes CASSKGQGAGNTIYF.